This T cell receptor (beta chain) is drawn from a study of blood T cell repertoires in COVID-19. The CDR3 loop spans 16 amino acids. Per germline, CDR1 LGHDT and CDR2 YNNKEL (reference sequence). J was trimmed by 6 bases and V by 0 bases; bases with no gene match: 8. In the original analysis: Amplifying reference gene primers gave estimates of nucleated cell counts. Profiling relied on immunoSEQ multiplex PCR, and the TCRdb table lists in-frame clones only, not all of them. That table is the source of V, J and clone size, and D and trimming were worked out from the DNA. Of about 220,000 clones in the sample, around four fifths were seen once. This clone was recorded only once.

Source material: peripheral blood. The rearrangement joins TRBV3-1 (or the pseudogene TRBV3-2) to TRBJ1-5; 7 nucleotides match TRBD1. The TCR sequence derives from a woman aged 70-85 years with acute or convalescent COVID-19. CDR3 sequence (DNA): TGTGCCAGCAGCCAAGATCAGGGGGAAGAGAGTCAGCCCCAGCATTTT. Residues: CASSQDQGEESQPQHF.